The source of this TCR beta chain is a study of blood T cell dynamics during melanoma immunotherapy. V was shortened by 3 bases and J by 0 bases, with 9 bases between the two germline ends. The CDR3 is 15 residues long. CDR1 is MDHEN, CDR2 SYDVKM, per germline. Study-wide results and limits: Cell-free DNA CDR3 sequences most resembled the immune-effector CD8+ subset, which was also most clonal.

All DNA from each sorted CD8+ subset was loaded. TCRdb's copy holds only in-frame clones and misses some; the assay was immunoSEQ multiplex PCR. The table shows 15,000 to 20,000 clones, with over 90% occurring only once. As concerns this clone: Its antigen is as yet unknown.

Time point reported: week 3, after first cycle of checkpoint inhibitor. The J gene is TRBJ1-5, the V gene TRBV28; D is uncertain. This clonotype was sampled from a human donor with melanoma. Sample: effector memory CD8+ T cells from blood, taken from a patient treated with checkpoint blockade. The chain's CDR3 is CASSFFRGSNQPQHF. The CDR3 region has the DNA TGTGCCAGCAGTTTCTTCCGAGGTAGCAATCAGCCCCAGCATTTT. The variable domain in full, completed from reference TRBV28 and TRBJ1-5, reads DVKVTQSSRYLVKRTGEKVFLECVQDMDHENMFWYRQDPGLGLRLIYFSYDVKMKEKGDIPEGYSVSREKKERFSLILESASTNQTSMYLCASSFFRGSNQPQHFGDGTRLSIL.